The TCR beta chain under discussion was sequenced for a study of control samples from healthy donors and cancer patients. Produced via immunoSEQ multiplex PCR; TCRdb's table is partial and in-frame only. The sample has 130,000 to 150,000 clones, around 90% seen once; the top ten hold over 4%. The trim removed 4 bases at V and 4 bases at J, leaving 11 bases unmatched. Germline lookup yields CDR1 KGHDR and CDR2 SFDVKD. The CDR3 sequence is 18 residues long. The chain has TRBV24-1 and TRBJ2-6, with 8 bases fitting TRBD1. This clonotype was obtained from a man between 25 and 39 years old in good health. The source material was blood. This chain's CDR3 is CATSDPRQGALGANVLTF. The CDR3 bases are TGTGCCACCAGTGACCCGAGGCAGGGGGCCTTGGGGGCCAACGTCCTGACTTTC.